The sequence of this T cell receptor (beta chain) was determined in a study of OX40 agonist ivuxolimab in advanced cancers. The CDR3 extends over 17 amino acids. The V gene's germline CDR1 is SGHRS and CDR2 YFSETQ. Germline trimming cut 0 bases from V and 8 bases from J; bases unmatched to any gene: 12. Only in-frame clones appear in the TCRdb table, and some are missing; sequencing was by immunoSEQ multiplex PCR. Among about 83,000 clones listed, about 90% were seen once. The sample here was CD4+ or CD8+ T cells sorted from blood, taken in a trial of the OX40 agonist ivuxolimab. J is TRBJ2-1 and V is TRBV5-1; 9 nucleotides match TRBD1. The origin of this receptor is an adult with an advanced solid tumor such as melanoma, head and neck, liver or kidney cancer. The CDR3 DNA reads TGCGCCAGCAGCTTGGAAGCGATCCGGGACAGGGACGATGAGCAGTTCTTC. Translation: CASSLEAIRDRDDEQFF.